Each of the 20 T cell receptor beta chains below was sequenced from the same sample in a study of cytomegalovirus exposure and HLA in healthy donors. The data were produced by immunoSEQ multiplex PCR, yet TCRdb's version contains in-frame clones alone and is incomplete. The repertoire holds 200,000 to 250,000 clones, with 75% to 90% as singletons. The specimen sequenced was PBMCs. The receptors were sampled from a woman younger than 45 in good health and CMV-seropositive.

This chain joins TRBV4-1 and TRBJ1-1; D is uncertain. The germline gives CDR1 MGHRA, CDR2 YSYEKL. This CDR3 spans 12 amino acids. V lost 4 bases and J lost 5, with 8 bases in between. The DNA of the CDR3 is TGCGCCAGCAGCCCGGGAGGTACTGAAGCTTTCTTT. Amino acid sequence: CASSPGGTEAFF.

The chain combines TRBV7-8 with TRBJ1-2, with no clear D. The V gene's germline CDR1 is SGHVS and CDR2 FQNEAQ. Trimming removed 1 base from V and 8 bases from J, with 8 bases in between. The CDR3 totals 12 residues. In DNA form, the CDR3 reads TGTGCCAGCAGCTTAGTCGGACGGGGCTACACCTTC. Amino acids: CASSLVGRGYTF.

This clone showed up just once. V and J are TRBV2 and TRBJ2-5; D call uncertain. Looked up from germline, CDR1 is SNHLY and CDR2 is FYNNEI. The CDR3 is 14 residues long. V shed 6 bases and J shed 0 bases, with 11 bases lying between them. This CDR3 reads CASRTTRYQETQYF. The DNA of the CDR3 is TGTGCCAGCAGGACCACAAGATACCAAGAGACCCAGTACTTC.

CDR3 loop: CASSRTGVYEQYF. The DNA for the CDR3 is TGTGCCAGTAGTAGGACAGGTGTCTACGAGCAGTACTTC. The chain links TRBV2 to TRBJ2-7, with TRBD1 matching over 7 bases. The germline CDR1 and CDR2 sequences are SNHLY and FYNNEI. V trimming: 9 bases; J trimming: 3 bases; junction bases outside the gene matches: 8. CDR3 length: 13 amino acids.

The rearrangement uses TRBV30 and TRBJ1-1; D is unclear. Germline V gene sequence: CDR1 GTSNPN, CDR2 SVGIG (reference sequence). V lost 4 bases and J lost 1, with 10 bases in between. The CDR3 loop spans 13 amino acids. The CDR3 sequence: CAWTVAQNTEAFF. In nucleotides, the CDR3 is TGTGCCTGGACTGTGGCTCAGAACACTGAAGCTTTCTTT.

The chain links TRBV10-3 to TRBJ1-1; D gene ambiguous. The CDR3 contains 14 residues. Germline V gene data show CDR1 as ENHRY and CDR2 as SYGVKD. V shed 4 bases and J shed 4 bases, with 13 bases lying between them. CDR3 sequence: CAISVEGAGTEAFF. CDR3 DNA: TGTGCCATCAGTGTAGAGGGTGCGGGCACTGAAGCTTTCTTT.

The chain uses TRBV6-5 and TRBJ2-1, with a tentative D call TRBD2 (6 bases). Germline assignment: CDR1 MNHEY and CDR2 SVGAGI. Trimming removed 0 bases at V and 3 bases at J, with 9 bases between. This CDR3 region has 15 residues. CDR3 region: CASSYSSGYYNEQFF. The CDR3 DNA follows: TGTGCCAGCAGTTACTCTAGCGGCTACTACAATGAGCAGTTCTTC.

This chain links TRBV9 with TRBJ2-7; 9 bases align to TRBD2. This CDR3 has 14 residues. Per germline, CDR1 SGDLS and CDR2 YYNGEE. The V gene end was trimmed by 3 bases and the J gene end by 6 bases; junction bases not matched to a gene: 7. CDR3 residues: CASSEGAGGLEQYF. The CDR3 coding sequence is TGTGCCAGCAGCGAGGGGGCGGGAGGGCTCGAGCAGTACTTC.

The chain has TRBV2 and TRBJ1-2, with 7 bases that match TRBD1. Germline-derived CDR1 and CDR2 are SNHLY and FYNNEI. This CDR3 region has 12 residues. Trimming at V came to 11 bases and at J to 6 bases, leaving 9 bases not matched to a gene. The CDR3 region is CAGQAGGDGYTF. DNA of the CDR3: TGTGCCGGCCAAGCAGGGGGGGATGGCTACACCTTC.

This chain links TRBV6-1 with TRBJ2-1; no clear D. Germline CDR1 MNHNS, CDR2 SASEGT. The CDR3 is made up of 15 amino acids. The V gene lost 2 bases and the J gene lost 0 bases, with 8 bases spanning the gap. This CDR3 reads CASSEQLGSYNEQFF. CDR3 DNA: TGTGCCAGCAGTGAACAGTTAGGCTCCTACAATGAGCAGTTCTTC.

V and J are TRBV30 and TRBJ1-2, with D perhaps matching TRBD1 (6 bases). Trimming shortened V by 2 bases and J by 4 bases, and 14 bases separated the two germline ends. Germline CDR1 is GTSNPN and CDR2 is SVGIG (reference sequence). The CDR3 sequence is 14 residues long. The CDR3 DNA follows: TGTGCCTGGAGTCGAGGGGGGCGCGGCTATGGCTACACCTTC. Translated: CAWSRGGRGYGYTF.

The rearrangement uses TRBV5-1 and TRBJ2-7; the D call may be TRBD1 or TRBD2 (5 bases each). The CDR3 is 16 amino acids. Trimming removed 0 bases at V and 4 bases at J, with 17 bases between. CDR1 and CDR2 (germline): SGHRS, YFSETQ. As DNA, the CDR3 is TGCGCCAGCAGCTTGGTCGGTTGGGACGCCGGTTACGAGCAGTACTTC. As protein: CASSLVGWDAGYEQYF.

The DNA for the CDR3 is TGTGCCAGCAGTTTATACGGCGGGAGTAACGAGCAGTACTTC. Translated, it gives CASSLYGGSNEQYF. The V gene is TRBV27, the J gene TRBJ2-7, with TRBD2 identical over 7 bases. From germline, CDR1 is MNHEY and CDR2 SMNVEV (reference sequence). J gave up 5 bases and V 1 base, and 5 bases lay outside the gene matches. The CDR3 has 14 amino acids.

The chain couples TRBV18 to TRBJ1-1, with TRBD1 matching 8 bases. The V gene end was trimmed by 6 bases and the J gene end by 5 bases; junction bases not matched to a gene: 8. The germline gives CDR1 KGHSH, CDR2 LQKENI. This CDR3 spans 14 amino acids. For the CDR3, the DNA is TGTGCCAGCTCCCCTAGGACAGGGAATACTGAAGCTTTCTTT. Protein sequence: CASSPRTGNTEAFF.

The chain's CDR3 is CASSERTSGPHYEQYF. The CDR3 nucleotides are TGTGCCAGCAGTGAACGGACTAGCGGGCCCCACTACGAGCAGTACTTC. V usage is TRBV2 and J usage is TRBJ2-7, with TRBD2 matching 11 bases. The ends lost 2 bases at V and 3 bases at J; junction bases unmatched: 6. The CDR3 totals 16 residues. Germline V gene data show CDR1 as SNHLY and CDR2 as FYNNEI.

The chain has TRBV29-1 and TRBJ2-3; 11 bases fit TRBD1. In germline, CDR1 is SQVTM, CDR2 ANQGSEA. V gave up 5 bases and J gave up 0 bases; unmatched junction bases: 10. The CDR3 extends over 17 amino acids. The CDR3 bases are TGCAGCGTTCGTTCCGGGACAGGGGGTTATAGCACAGATACGCAGTATTTT. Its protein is CSVRSGTGGYSTDTQYF.

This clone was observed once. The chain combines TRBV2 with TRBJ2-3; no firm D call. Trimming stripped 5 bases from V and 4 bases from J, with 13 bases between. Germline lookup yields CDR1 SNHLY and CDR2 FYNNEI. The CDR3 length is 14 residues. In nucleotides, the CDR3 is TGTGCCAGCAGTCTTAATGGCTGGGCAGATACGCAGTATTTT. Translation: CASSLNGWADTQYF.

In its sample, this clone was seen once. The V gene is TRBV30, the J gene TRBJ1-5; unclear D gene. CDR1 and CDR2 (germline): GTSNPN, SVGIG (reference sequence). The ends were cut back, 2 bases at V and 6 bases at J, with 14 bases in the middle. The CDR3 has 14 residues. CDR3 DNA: TGTGCCTGGAGTTGGGCGCCCTCGGGTCAGCCCCAGCATTTT. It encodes CAWSWAPSGQPQHF.

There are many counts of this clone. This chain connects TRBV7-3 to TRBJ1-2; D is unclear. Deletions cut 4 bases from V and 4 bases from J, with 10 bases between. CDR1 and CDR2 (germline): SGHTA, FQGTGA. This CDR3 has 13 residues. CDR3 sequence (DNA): TGTGCCAGCAGCTCCGTCGCTGGCTATGGCTACACCTTC. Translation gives CASSSVAGYGYTF. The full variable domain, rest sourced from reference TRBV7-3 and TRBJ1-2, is GAGVSQTPSNKVTEKGKYVELRCDPISGHTALYWYRQSLGQGPEFLIYFQGTGAADDSGLPNDRFFAVRPEGSVSTLKIQRTERGDSAVYLCASSSVAGYGYTFGSGTRLTVV.

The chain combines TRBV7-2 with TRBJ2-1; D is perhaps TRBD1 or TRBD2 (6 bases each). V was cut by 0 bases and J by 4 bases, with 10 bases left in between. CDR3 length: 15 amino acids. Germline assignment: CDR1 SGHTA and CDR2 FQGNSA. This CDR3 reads CASSLARGGYNEQFF. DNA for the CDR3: TGTGCCAGCAGCTTAGCGCGAGGGGGGTACAATGAGCAGTTCTTC. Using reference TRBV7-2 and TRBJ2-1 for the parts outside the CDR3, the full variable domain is GAGVSQSPSNKVTEKGKDVELRCDPISGHTALYWYRQSLGQGLEFLIYFQGNSAPDKSGLPSDRFSAERTGGSVSTLTIQRTQQEDSAVYLCASSLARGGYNEQFFGPGTRLTVL.